This T cell receptor (beta chain) was identified during a study of blood T cell repertoires in COVID-19. The V gene's germline CDR1 is SNHLY and CDR2 FYNNEI. This CDR3 is built from 13 residues. V dropped 7 bases and J dropped 4; count of bases not matched to a gene: 4. Assay used: immunoSEQ multiplex PCR; TCRdb lists only in-frame clones, some missing. Here the sample spans some 220,000 clones, around 90% being singletons. The sample consisted of PBMCs or T cells enriched from blood (not recorded which). The TCR comes from a woman aged 25 to 45 who had recovered from COVID-19. The V call is TRBV2, the J call TRBJ2-7; 10 bases map to TRBD2. The CDR3 sequence is CASNQRGGYEQYF. The CDR3 DNA reads TGTGCCAGCAATCAGCGGGGGGGGTACGAGCAGTACTTC.